This T cell receptor beta chain was found in a study of T-cell memory formation after mild COVID-19. The V gene's germline CDR1 is MNHEY and CDR2 SMNVEV (reference sequence). Trimming took off 6 bases at V and 8 bases at J, with 19 bases between the two ends. The CDR3 has 14 residues. TCRdb re-analysed the 5' RACE reads in MiXCR, keeping a single row per CDR3 protein. The table records about 200,000 distinct CDR3 sequences, about 9.2% of them present only once. This clonotype was observed a handful of times. The sequence was obtained from a man younger than 35 who had mild COVID-19 (a few samples of this study predate the infection). Cell type and time point are not known. Sequencing input: PBMCs or a T cell subset sorted from them (not recorded which). This chain links TRBV27 with TRBJ1-2; maybe TRBD1 (6 bases). DNA for the CDR3: TGTGCCAGCAGCTCCTGGTCAGGGGTGGGCGGCTACACCTTC. Its translation: CASSSWSGVGGYTF.